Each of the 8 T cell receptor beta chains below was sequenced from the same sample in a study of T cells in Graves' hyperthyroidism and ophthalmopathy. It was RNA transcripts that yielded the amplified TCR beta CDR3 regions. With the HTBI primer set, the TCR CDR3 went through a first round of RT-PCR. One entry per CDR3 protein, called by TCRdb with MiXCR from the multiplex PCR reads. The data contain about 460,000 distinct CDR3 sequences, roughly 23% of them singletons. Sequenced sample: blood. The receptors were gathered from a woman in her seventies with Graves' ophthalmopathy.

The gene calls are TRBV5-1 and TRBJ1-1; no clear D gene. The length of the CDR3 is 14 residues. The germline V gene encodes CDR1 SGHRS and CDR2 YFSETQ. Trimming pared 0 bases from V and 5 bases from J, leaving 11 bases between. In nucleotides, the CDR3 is TGCGCCAGCAGCTTGGGAGGGCCTAAAACTGAAGCTTTCTTT. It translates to CASSLGGPKTEAFF.

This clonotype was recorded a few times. The CDR3 sequence is CASSPTFGQGTTEAFF. DNA for the CDR3: TGTGCCAGTAGTCCCACATTCGGACAGGGTACCACTGAAGCTTTCTTT. The chain joins TRBV19 to TRBJ1-1; 8 bases align to TRBD1. The CDR3 is made up of 16 amino acids. The trim removed 5 bases at V and 4 bases at J, leaving 12 bases unmatched. Germline CDR1 reads LNHDA; CDR2 reads SQIVND (reference sequence).

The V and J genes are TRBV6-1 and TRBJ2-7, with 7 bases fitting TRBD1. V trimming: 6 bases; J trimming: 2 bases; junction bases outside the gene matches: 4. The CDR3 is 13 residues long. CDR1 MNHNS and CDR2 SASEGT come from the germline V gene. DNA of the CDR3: TGTGCCAGCAGATGGGACAGTCCCTACGAGCAGTACTTC. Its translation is CASRWDSPYEQYF.

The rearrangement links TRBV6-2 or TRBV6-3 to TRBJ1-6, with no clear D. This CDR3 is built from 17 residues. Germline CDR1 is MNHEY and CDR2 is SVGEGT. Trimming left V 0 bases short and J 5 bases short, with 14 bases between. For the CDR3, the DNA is TGTGCCAGCAGTTACTCGGGGAGGATTGGGGATAATTCACCCCTCCACTTT. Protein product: CASSYSGRIGDNSPLHF.

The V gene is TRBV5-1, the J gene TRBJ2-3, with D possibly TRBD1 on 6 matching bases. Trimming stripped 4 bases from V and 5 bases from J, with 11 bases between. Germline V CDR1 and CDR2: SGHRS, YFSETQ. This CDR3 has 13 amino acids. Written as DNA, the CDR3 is TGCGCCAGCAGCGCGACAGGAGTAGATACGCAGTATTTT. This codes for CASSATGVDTQYF.

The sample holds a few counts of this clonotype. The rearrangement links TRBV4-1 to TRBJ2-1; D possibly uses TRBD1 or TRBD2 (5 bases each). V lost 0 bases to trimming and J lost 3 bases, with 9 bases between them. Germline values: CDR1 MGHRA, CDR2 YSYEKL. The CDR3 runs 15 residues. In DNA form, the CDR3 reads TGCGCCAGCAGCCAAGACTCAGGGAGCTACAATGAGCAGTTCTTC. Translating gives CASSQDSGSYNEQFF.

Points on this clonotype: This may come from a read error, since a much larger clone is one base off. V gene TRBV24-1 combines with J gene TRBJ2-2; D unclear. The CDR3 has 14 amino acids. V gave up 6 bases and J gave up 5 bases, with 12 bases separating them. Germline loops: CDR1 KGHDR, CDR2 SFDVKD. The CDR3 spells CATSQGSRTGELFF. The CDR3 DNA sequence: TGTGCCACCAGTCAAGGCTCGAGGACCGGGGAGCTGTTTTTT.

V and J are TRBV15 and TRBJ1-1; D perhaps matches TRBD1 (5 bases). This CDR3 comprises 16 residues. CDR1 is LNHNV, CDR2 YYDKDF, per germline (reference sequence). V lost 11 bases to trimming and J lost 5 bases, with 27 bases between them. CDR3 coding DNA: TGTGCCTTAGGAGTTCCCACAGGTCGGAAATGTACTGAAGCTTTCTTT. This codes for CALGVPTGRKCTEAFF.